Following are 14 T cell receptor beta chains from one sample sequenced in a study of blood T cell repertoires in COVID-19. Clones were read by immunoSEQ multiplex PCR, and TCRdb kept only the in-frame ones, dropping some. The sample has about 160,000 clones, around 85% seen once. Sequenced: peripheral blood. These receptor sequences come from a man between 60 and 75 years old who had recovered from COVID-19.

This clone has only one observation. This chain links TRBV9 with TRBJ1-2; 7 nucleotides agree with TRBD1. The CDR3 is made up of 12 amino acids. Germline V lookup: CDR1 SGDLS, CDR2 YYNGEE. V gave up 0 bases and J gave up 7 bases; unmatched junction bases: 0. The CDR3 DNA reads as TGTGCCAGCAGCGTAGCAGGGGGTGGCTACACCTTC. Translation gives CASSVAGGGYTF. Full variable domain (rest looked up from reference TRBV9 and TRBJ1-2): DSGVTQTPKHLITATGQRVTLRCSPRSGDLSVYWYQQSLDQGLQFLIQYYNGEERAKGNILERFSAQQFPDLHSELNLSSLELGDSALYFCASSVAGGGYTFGSGTRLTVV.

The CDR3 loop reads CASSYGTRGNQPQHF. In nucleotides, the CDR3 is TGTGCCAGCAGTTACGGTACCCGGGGCAATCAGCCCCAGCATTTT. V is TRBV6-2 or TRBV6-3 and J is TRBJ1-5, with D unclear. CDR3 length equals 15 residues. Germline values: CDR1 MNHEY, CDR2 SVGEGT. V lost 2 bases, J lost 2 bases, and 10 bases lay in between.

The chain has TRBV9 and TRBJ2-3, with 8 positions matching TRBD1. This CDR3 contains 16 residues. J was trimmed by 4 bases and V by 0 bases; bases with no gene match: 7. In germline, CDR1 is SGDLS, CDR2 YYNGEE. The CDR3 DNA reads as TGTGCCAGCAGCGTAGGGGCGGGACAGGTGGCAGATACGCAGTATTTT. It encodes CASSVGAGQVADTQYF. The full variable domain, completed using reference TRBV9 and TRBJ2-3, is DSGVTQTPKHLITATGQRVTLRCSPRSGDLSVYWYQQSLDQGLQFLIQYYNGEERAKGNILERFSAQQFPDLHSELNLSSLELGDSALYFCASSVGAGQVADTQYFGPGTRLTVL.

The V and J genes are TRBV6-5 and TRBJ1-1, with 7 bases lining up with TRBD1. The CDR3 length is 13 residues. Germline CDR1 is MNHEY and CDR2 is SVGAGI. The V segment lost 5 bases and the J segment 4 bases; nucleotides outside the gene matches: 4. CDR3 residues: CASSNGQATEAFF. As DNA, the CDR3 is TGTGCCAGCAGTAATGGACAGGCCACTGAAGCTTTCTTT.

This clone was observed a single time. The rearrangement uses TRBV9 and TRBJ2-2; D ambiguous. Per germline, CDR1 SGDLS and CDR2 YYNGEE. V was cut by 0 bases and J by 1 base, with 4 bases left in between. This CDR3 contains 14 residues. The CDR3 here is CASSVGENTGELFF. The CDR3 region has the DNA TGTGCCAGCAGCGTAGGAGAGAACACCGGGGAGCTGTTTTTT.

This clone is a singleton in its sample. CDR3 loop: CSASSGITNTEAFF. CDR3 DNA sequence: TGCAGTGCTAGTTCCGGGATCACGAACACTGAAGCTTTCTTT. V gene TRBV20-1 combines with J gene TRBJ1-1, with D unclear. In germline, CDR1 is DFQATT, CDR2 SNEGSKA (reference sequence). The CDR3 has 14 amino acids. Trimming left V 3 bases short and J 1 base short, with 12 bases between.

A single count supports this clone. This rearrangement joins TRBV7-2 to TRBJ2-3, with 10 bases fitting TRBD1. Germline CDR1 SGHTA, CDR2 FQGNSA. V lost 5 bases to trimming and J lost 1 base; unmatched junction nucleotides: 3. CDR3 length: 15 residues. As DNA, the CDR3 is TGTGCCAGCAGCCCGGGGACAGGGGGCACAGATACGCAGTATTTT. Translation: CASSPGTGGTDTQYF.

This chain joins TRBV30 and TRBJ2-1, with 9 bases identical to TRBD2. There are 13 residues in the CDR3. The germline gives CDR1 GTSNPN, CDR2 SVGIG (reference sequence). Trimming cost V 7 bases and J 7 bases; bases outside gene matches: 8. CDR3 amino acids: CASERGAGNEQFF. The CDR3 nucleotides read TGTGCCTCCGAGCGGGGGGCAGGGAATGAGCAGTTCTTC.

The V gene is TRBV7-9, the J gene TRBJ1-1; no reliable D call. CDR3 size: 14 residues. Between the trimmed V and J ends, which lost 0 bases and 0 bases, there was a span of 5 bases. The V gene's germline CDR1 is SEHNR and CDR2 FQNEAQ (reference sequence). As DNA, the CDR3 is TGTGCCAGCAGCTTAGCTGCGGTGAACACTGAAGCTTTCTTT. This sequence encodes CASSLAAVNTEAFF. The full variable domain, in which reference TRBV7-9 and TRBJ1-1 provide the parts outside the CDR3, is DTGVSQNPRHKITKRGQNVTFRCDPISEHNRLYWYRQTLGQGPEFLTYFQNEAQLEKSRLLSDRFSAERPKGSFSTLEIQRTEQGDSAMYLCASSLAAVNTEAFFGQGTRLTVV.

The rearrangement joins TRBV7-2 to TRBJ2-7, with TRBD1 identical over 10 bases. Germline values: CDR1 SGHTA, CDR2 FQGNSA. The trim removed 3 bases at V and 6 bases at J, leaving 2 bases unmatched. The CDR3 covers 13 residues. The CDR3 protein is CASSFDRGPEQYF. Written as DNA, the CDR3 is TGTGCCAGCAGCTTCGACAGGGGGCCCGAGCAGTACTTC.

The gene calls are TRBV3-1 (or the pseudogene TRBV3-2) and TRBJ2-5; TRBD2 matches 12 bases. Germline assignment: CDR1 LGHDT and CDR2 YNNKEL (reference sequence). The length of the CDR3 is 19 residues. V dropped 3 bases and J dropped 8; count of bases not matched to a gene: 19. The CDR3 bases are TGTGCCAGCAGCCAGGAGGTTGTCACTAGCGGGGGGCCCGGGGATACCCAGTACTTC. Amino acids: CASSQEVVTSGGPGDTQYF.

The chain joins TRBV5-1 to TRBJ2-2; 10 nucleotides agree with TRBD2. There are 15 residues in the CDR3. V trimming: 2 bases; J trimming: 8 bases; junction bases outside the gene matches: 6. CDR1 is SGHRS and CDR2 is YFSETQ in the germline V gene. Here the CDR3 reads CASSFLAGESGELFF. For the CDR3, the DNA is TGCGCCAGCAGCTTCCTAGCGGGGGAATCAGGGGAGCTGTTTTTT.

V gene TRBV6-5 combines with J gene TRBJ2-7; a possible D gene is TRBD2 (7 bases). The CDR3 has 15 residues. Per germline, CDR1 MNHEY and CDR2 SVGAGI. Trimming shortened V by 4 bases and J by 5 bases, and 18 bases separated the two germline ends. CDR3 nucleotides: TGTGCCAGCAGTTCCCAGGGGAGGGCCGACCACGAGCAGTACTTC. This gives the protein CASSSQGRADHEQYF.

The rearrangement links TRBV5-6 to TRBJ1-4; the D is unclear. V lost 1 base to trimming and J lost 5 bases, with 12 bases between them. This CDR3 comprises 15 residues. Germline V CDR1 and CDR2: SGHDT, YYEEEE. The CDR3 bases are TGTGCCAGCAGCTTGTTAGCGAGGGCAAATGAAAAACTGTTTTTT. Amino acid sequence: CASSLLARANEKLFF.